The next 5 T cell receptor beta chains were all read from a single sample in a study of breast tumors, draining lymph nodes, adjacent tissues. MiXCR, applied by TCRdb to the multiplex PCR reads, yields one record per CDR3 protein. The table shows approximately 170,000 distinct CDR3 sequences, with roughly a third occurring only once. Samples came from axillary lymph nodes draining the breast cancer. Specimen: axillary lymph node tissue. These receptors were obtained from a female donor with breast cancer. Some clones in this sample may be carry-over from other donors' samples.

About this clonotype: This may be a read error, as it is one base from a much larger clone. The rearrangement joins TRBV11-2 to TRBJ2-7; no reliable D call. Trimming removed 4 bases from V and 1 base from J, with 11 bases in between. CDR1 SGHAT and CDR2 FQNNGV come from the germline V gene. This CDR3 spans 14 amino acids. The DNA for the CDR3 is TGTGCCAGCAGCTCAGATGCCAGATCCTACGAGCAGTACTTC. Translation: CASSSDARSYEQYF.

Comments on this clonotype: A much larger clonotype is one base distant, so this may be a read error. This sequence joins TRBV2 and TRBJ1-1, with 10 bases that match TRBD1. Germline CDR1 is SNHLY and CDR2 is FYNNEI. The CDR3 is 14 amino acids. CDR3: CAGSRGQGFTEAFF. In DNA form, the CDR3 reads TGTGCCGGCAGCAGGGGACAGGGGTTCACTGAAGCTTTCTTT. Full variable domain (missing parts from reference TRBV2 and TRBJ1-1): EPEVTQTPSHQVTQMGQEVILRCVPISNHLYFYWYRQILGQKVEFLVSFYNNEISEKSEIFDDQFSVERPDGSNFTLKIRSTKLEDSAMYFCAGSRGQGFTEAFFGQGTRLTVV.

On this clonotype: It is likely a read error, because the conserved phenylalanine at the end of the CDR3 is missing. The limits of the CDR3 on the DNA are not certain, so only TCRdb's listed CDR3 is given. V is TRBV14 and J is TRBJ2-4; no check of the table's D call, TRBD2, against the DNA was made. The CDR3 comprises 18 residues, both ends counted. The germline V gene has CDR1 SGHDN and CDR2 FVKESK. CDR3 amino acids: CASSRLNVTGASQKHSVL.

This clonotype was counted many times. V usage is TRBV7-9 and J usage is TRBJ1-6; D possibly corresponds to TRBD1 (5 bases). V lost 2 bases and J 3 bases, leaving 11 bases between the germline ends. This CDR3 spans 16 amino acids. Germline CDR1 is SEHNR and CDR2 is FQNEAQ (reference sequence). This CDR3 reads CASSLRAQGYNSPLHF. CDR3 DNA sequence: TGTGCCAGCAGCTTAAGGGCCCAGGGCTATAATTCACCCCTCCACTTT.

About this clonotype itself: An end of the junction differs from the germline gene, which may be a read error. The CDR3 coding sequence is TGTGCTAGCAGCCCTACGGGACGGAACACCGGGGAGCTGTTTTTT. This sequence encodes CASSPTGRNTGELFF. V is TRBV7-3 and J is TRBJ2-2, with D perhaps TRBD1 or TRBD2 (5 bases each). The CDR3 sequence is 15 residues long. From germline, CDR1 is SGHTA and CDR2 FQGTGA.